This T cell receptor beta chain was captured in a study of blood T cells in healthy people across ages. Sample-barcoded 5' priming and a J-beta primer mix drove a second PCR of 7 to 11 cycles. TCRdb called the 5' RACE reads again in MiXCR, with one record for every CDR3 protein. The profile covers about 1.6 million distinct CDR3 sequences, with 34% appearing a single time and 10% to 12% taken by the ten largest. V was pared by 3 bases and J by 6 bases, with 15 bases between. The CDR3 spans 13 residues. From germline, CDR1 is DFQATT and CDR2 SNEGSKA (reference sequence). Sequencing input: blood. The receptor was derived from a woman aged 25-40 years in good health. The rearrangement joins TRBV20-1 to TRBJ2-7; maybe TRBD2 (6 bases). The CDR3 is CSARSPGGLEQYF. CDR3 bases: TGCAGTGCTAGGTCCCCCGGAGGGCTCGAGCAGTACTTC.